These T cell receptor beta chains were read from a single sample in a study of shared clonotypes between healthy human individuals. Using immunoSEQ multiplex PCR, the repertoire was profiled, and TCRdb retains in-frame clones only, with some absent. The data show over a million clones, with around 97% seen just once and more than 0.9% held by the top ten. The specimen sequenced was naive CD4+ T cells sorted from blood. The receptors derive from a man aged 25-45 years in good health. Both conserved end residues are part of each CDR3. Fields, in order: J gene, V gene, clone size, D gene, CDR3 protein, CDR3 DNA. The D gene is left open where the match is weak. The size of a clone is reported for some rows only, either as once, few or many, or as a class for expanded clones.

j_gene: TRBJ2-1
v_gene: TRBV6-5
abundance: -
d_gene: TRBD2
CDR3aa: CASRPRGLGGPSEFF
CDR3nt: TGTGCCAGCAGGCCCCGGGGGTTGGGAGGGCCTAGTGAGTTCTTC

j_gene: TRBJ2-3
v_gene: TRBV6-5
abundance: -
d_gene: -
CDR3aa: CASSYARDIVTDTQYF
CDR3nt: TGTGCCAGCAGTTACGCGAGGGACATTGTCACAGATACGCAGTATTTT

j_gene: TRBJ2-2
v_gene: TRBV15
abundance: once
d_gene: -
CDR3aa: CATSRDPHTGELFF
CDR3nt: TGTGCCACCAGCAGAGATCCGCACACCGGGGAGCTGTTTTTT

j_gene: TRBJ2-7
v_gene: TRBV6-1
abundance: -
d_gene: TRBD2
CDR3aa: CASSEALGRRELGEQYF
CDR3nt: TGTGCCAGCAGTGAAGCGCTTGGACGGCGGGAGTTAGGCGAGCAGTACTTC

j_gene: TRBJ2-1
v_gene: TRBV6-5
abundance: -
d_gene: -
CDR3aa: CASSYSWSRVRNEQFF
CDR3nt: TGTGCCAGCAGTTACTCATGGAGTCGTGTGCGGAATGAGCAGTTCTTC

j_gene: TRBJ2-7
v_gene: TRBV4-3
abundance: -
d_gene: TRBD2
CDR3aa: CASSQVVGLAGVASEQYF
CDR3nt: TGCGCCAGCAGCCAGGTTGTGGGGCTAGCGGGAGTGGCCTCCGAGCAGTACTTC

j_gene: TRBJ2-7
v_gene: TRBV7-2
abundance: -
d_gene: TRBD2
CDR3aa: CASSLSQPGLAYEQYF
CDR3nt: TGTGCCAGCAGCTTATCGCAGCCGGGACTAGCGTACGAGCAGTACTTC

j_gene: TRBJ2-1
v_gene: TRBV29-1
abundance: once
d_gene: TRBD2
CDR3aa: CSVEGREGYNEQFF
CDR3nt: TGCAGCGTTGAAGGGAGGGAGGGATACAATGAGCAGTTCTTC

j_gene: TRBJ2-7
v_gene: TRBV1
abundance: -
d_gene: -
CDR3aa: CTSSQRDPSYEQYF
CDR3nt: TGCACCAGCAGCCAGCGGGACCCCTCCTACGAGCAGTACTTC

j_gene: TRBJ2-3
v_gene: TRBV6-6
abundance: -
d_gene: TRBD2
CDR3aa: CASSRWTSGSADTQYF
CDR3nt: TGTGCCAGCAGTCGTTGGACTAGCGGGAGCGCAGATACGCAGTATTTT

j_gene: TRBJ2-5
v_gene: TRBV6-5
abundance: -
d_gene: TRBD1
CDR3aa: CASSLTYNRGETQYF
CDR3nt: TGTGCCAGCAGTCTAACCTACAACAGGGGGGAGACCCAGTACTTC

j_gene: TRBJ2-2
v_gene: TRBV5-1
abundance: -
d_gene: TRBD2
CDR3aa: CASSLVPSGSTGELFF
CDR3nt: TGCGCCAGCAGCTTGGTACCTAGCGGGAGCACCGGGGAGCTGTTTTTT

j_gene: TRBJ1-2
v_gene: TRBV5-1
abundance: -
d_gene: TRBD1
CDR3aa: CASSFRDRGLSGYTF
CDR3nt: TGCGCCAGCAGCTTCCGGGACAGGGGGCTGTCGGGCTACACCTTC

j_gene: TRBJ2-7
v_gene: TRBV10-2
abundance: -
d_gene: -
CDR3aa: CASSKNGEQYF
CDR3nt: TGCGCCAGCAGTAAAAACGGCGAGCAGTACTTC

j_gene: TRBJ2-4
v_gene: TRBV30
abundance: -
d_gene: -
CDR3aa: CAWSGNLVDIQYF
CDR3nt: TGTGCCTGGAGTGGAAATCTCGTCGACATTCAGTACTTC

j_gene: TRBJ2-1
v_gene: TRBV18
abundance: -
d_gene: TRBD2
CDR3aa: CASSPRGGGAGNEQFF
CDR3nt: TGTGCCAGCTCACCACGTGGCGGGGGGGCGGGGAATGAGCAGTTCTTC

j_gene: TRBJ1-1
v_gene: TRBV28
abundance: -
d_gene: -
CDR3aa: CASSFRGLNTEAFF
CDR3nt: TGTGCCAGCAGTTTTAGGGGATTGAACACTGAAGCTTTCTTT

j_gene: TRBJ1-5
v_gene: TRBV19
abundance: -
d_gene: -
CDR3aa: CASKDGNQPQHF
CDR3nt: TGTGCCAGTAAGGACGGAAATCAGCCCCAGCATTTT

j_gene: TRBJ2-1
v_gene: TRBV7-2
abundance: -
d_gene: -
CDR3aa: CASSLIADNEQFF
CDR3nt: TGTGCCAGCAGCTTGATAGCGGACAATGAGCAGTTCTTC

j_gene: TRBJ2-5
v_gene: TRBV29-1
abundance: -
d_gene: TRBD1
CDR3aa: CSVTRDSQETQYF
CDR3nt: TGCAGCGTTACACGGGACAGCCAAGAGACCCAGTACTTC

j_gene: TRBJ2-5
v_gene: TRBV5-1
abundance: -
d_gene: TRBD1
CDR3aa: CASSFAGGFPVGTQYF
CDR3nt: TGCGCCAGCAGCTTTGCAGGGGGCTTTCCTGTGGGGACCCAGTACTTC

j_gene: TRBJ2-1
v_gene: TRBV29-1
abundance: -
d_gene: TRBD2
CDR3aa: CSVAGVLVNEQFF
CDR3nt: TGCAGCGTAGCGGGAGTATTAGTGAATGAGCAGTTCTTC

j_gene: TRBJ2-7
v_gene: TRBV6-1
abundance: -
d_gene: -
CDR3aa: CASSEIPKEQYF
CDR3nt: TGTGCCAGCAGTGAAATTCCTAAGGAGCAGTACTTC

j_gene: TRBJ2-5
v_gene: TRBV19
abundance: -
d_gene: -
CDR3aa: CASSKDLIETQYF
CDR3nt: TGTGCCAGTAGTAAGGACCTAATCGAGACCCAGTACTTC

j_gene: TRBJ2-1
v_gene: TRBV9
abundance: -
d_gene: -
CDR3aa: CASSAQPGPGSNEQFF
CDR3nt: TGTGCCAGCAGCGCCCAACCGGGACCGGGTAGCAATGAGCAGTTCTTC

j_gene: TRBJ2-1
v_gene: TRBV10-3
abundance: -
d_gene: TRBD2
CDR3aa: CAIRASGSDEQFF
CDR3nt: TGTGCCATCAGGGCTAGCGGGAGTGATGAGCAGTTCTTC

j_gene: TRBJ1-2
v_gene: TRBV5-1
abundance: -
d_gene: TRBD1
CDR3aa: CASSGTGDAGYTF
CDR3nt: TGCGCCAGCAGCGGAACAGGGGACGCGGGCTACACCTTC

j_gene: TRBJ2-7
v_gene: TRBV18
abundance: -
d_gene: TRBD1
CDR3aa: CASSPMHRDRGYEQYF
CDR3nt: TGTGCCAGCTCACCAATGCACCGGGACAGGGGCTACGAGCAGTACTTC

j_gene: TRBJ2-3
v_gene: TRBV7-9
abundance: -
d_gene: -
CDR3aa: CASSLARGTDTQYF
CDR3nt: TGTGCCAGCAGCTTAGCTCGGGGCACAGATACGCAGTATTTT

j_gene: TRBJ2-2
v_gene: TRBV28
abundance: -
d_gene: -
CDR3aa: CASSFGSTWDRKEAGELFF
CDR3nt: TGTGCCAGCAGTTTTGGTTCAACCTGGGACCGCAAAGAGGCCGGGGAGCTGTTTTTT

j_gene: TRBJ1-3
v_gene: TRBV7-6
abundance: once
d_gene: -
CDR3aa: CASSLGSSTATNTIYF
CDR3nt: TGTGCCAGCAGCTTAGGATCTAGCACAGCCACAAACACCATATATTTT

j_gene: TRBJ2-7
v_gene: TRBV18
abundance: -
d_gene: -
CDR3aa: CASSPSGLGSYEQYF
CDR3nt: TGTGCCAGCTCACCCTCAGGGCTCGGTAGTTACGAGCAGTACTTC

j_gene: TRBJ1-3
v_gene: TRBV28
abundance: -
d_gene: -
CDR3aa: CASTNTASTGNTIYF
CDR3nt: TGTGCCAGCACCAATACAGCGTCTACTGGAAACACCATATATTTT

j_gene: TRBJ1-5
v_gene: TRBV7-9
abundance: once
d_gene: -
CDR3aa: CASSLMGSNQPQHF
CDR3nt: TGTGCCAGCAGTTTGATGGGGTCCAATCAGCCCCAGCATTTT

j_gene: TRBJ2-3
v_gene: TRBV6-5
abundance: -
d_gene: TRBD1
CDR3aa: CASKNRGSDTQYF
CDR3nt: TGTGCCAGCAAGAACAGGGGTTCAGATACGCAGTATTTT

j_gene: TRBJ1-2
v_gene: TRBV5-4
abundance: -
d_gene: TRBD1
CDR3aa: CASSLLTGGAHGYTF
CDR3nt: TGTGCCAGCAGCTTGCTCACAGGGGGCGCCCATGGCTACACCTTC

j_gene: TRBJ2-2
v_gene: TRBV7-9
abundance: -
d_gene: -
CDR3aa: CASSLWGGSGRLSTGELFF
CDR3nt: TGTGCCAGCAGCTTATGGGGGGGCTCGGGACGCTTGAGCACCGGGGAGCTGTTTTTT

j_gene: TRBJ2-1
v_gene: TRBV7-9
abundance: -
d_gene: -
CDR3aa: CASSLVKGTRYNEQFF
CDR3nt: TGTGCCAGCAGCTTAGTTAAGGGGACCAGATACAATGAGCAGTTCTTC